The clone carrying this T cell receptor beta chain is a singleton in its sample. Its specificity is unknown. Libraries were prepared by immunoSEQ multiplex PCR; TCRdb keeps only in-frame clonotypes and omits some of them. The sample contains tens of thousands of clones, 70% to 90% of which appear only once. The data derive from a study of T cell responses to AZD1222 COVID-19 vaccine. Study-level results: The number of AZD1222 recipients seropositive at baseline was only five or six. Vaccine-related CD4 TCRs covered spike, predominating at 160-218 and 743-854. Spike-specific TCR breadth and depth were elevated following two AZD1222 doses.

The length of the CDR3 is 15 residues. V gave up 3 bases and J gave up 0 bases, with 9 bases separating them. The V gene's germline CDR1 is MNHEY and CDR2 SMNVEV (reference sequence). This sequence joins TRBV27 and TRBJ1-3; no definite D call. The source material was peripheral blood, sampled on day 0 of AZD1222 vaccination. The source of this sequence is an adult in good health. This chain's CDR3 is CASSLTGSSGNTIYF. The CDR3 DNA sequence: TGTGCCAGCAGTTTGACTGGAAGCTCTGGAAACACCATATATTTT.